A selection of T cell receptor beta chains follows, all from one sample in a study of blood T cell repertoires in COVID-19. The assay was immunoSEQ multiplex PCR, and TCRdb's table has in-frame clones only and misses some. The data show about 55,000 clones, 85% seen once. Material: peripheral blood. The receptors here all came from a human donor in a cohort sampled during active COVID-19. Each CDR3 is given without its conserved first and last residue. Each record gives: CDR3 length, V gene, clone size, J gene, CDR3 protein. Clone size appears in some rows only: once, few, many, or a class for an expanded clone.

>10|TRBV12-3/TRBV12-4|-|TRBJ2-5
ASMRGGETQY
>9|TRBV5-1|-|TRBJ2-7
ASRSGSEQY
>12|TRBV24-1|-|TRBJ2-3
ATSTGGGTDTQY
>13|TRBV3-1/TRBV3-2|-|TRBJ2-2
ASTLLAGNTGELF
>12|TRBV27|-|TRBJ2-7
ASGLTSGSYEQY
>14|TRBV27|-|TRBJ2-5
ASSLVPTPYQETQY
>14|TRBV18|-|TRBJ1-3
ASSPQPPHSGNTIY
>13|TRBV28|-|TRBJ1-1
ASSSYGSENTEAF
>11|TRBV12-3/TRBV12-4|-|TRBJ2-1
ASSFSGGNEQF
>12|TRBV6-1|-|TRBJ1-2
ASSDPGQHYGYT
>13|TRBV10-3|-|TRBJ1-1
AIRGFRGFETEAF
>13|TRBV6-6|-|TRBJ1-1
ASSHSGARITEAF
>10|TRBV18|-|TRBJ2-7
ASSPGQYEQY
>13|TRBV4-1|few|TRBJ1-2
ASSRLQGWRYGYT
>14|TRBV5-1|once|TRBJ2-3
ASSLGLAGSSDTQY
>15|TRBV19|-|TRBJ1-5
ASTYRLQLDGNQPQH
>11|TRBV7-8|few|TRBJ2-2
ASRQGNTGELF
>12|TRBV13|-|TRBJ2-7
ASSPRTGDNEQY
>16|TRBV10-3|-|TRBJ2-1
AIGSGTSGRALGNEQF
>16|TRBV28|once|TRBJ1-5
ASTPPGDRGYSNQPQH
>12|TRBV29-1|-|TRBJ2-5
SVEGQGRSKTQY
>12|TRBV3-1/TRBV3-2|-|TRBJ2-7
ASSHPTSGYEQY
>15|TRBV6-1|-|TRBJ2-7
ASSERASGFVDYEQY
>12|TRBV18|-|TRBJ1-1
ASHRSGILTEAF
>11|TRBV6-5|-|TRBJ2-7
ASRGQTANEQY
>13|TRBV19|-|TRBJ2-7
ASSIQRTGPYEQY
>11|TRBV12-3/TRBV12-4|-|TRBJ2-4
ASSLSQGNIQY
>12|TRBV2|-|TRBJ1-2
ASSTRQGNYGYT
>11|TRBV7-9|-|TRBJ1-5
ASSSTGVQPQH
>14|TRBV6-5|-|TRBJ1-2
ASSYSRGQGNYGYT
>14|TRBV5-1|-|TRBJ1-2
ASSSQGTDLLYGYT
>11|TRBV28|-|TRBJ2-5
ASTSGLRETQY
>11|TRBV5-6|-|TRBJ1-2
ASSLKRNYGYT
>12|TRBV7-9|-|TRBJ1-2
ASSFPDRNYGYT
>13|TRBV28|-|TRBJ1-3
ASSLGDRAVNTIY
>13|TRBV3-1/TRBV3-2|-|TRBJ1-1
ASSYPGTGATEAF
>11|TRBV7-9|medium-sized|TRBJ2-3
ASSREEADTQY
>13|TRBV6-6|-|TRBJ2-5
ASIGGGQAQETQY
>14|TRBV19|-|TRBJ1-5
ASSIARTAANQPQH
>10|TRBV29-1|-|TRBJ1-2
SGLHANYGYT